This TCR beta chain emerged from a study of CD8 T cells in Susac syndrome. This CDR3 comprises 15 residues. V gave up 6 bases and J gave up 6 bases; unmatched junction bases: 9. The V gene's germline CDR1 is ENHRY and CDR2 SYGVKD. TEMRA cells were enriched by FACS, and CD4+ and CD8+ T cells were negatively isolated. Roughly 0.45 to 1 ug RNA was reverse transcribed with random hexamers. Multiplex PCR with immunoSEQ amplified the TCR beta CDR3 across 54 Vbeta and 13 Jbeta. Using its own MiXCR run on the immunoSEQ multiplex PCR reads, TCRdb lists one record per CDR3 protein. The sample carries 100,000 or so distinct CDR3 sequences, around 93% recorded once.

This clonotype was sampled from a human donor in good health. The chain uses TRBV10-3 and TRBJ2-5; 11 bases agree with TRBD2. The sample comprised CD8+ T cells from PBMCs. CDR3 nucleotide sequence: TGTGCCATCAGCCAAGTAGCGGGAGGGCGAAAGACCCAGTACTTC. This codes for CAISQVAGGRKTQYF.